This record concerns one T cell receptor (beta chain) sequence. The germline gives CDR1 SGDLS, CDR2 YYNGEE. The CDR3 runs to 19 residues. V lost 1 base and J lost 0; bases outside the gene matches: 8. The source of the sample is a study of blood T cell repertoires in COVID-19. Original processing notes: The authors estimated nucleated cell counts from reference gene primer amplification. The table came from immunoSEQ multiplex PCR; TCRdb's copy has only in-frame clones and leaves some out. D and trimming were read from the DNA, whereas the V and J calls and clone size are those reported in that table. The data contain 80,000 to 100,000 clones, approximately 81% of them singletons.

Sequencing input: peripheral blood. The chain has TRBV9 and TRBJ2-6; 9 bases align to TRBD1. The receptor comes from a man between 60 and 75 years old with acute or convalescent COVID-19. CDR3 coding DNA: TGTGCCAGCAGCGTAAGTTCAGGGACAGGGACCTCTGGGGCCAACGTCCTGACTTTC. Translated, it gives CASSVSSGTGTSGANVLTF.